This T cell receptor (beta chain) was found in a study of OX40 agonist ivuxolimab in advanced cancers. Study context: All patients had ivuxolimab intravenously every 2 weeks at 0.01 to 10 mg/kg.

V shed 5 bases and J shed 1 base, with 12 bases lying between them. CDR3 length: 15 residues. Germline lookup yields CDR1 SGHTA and CDR2 FQGNSA. The table came from immunoSEQ multiplex PCR; TCRdb's copy has only in-frame clones and leaves some out. The table shows approximately 40,000 clones, with around 82% occurring only once. Sequenced material: CD4+ or CD8+ T cells sorted from blood, taken in a trial of the OX40 agonist ivuxolimab. This chain uses TRBV7-2 with TRBJ1-5; D is unclear. The receptor was derived from an adult with an advanced solid tumor such as melanoma, head and neck, liver or kidney cancer. The CDR3 bases are TGTGCCAGCAGCCCACGGCGGGCAAGCAATCAGCCCCAGCATTTT. Translated: CASSPRRASNQPQHF.